One sample yielded the 21 T cell receptor beta chains listed below, sequenced in a study of post-analysis software for immune sequencing data. The library was made from cDNA and included unique molecular identifiers. Via MiXCR, TCRdb re-called the PCR reads, giving one row per CDR3 protein. Among around 160,000 distinct CDR3 sequences listed, about 34% were seen once. Here the sequenced sample was blood, taken after autologous hematopoietic stem cell transplantation. The source of these receptors is a girl between 5 and 17 years old with multiple sclerosis.

The chain has TRBV20-1 and TRBJ1-1, with 10 bases aligning to TRBD1. Per germline, CDR1 DFQATT and CDR2 SNEGSKA (reference sequence). The CDR3 runs to 13 residues. V lost 3 bases and J lost 3; bases outside the gene matches: 1. DNA for the CDR3: TGCAGTGCTAGTGGGACAGGGGACACTGAAGCTTTCTTT. It translates to CSASGTGDTEAFF.

The V gene is TRBV11-3, the J gene TRBJ2-1; possibly TRBD1 or TRBD2 for D (5 bases each). The CDR3 consists of 16 residues. The V gene lost 1 base and the J gene lost 11 bases, with 21 bases spanning the gap. CDR1 and CDR2 (germline): SGHNT, YENEEA. CDR3 bases: TGTGCCAGCAGCTTAGTGAGGACCCGGGACCTGCCCAAGCAGTTCTTC. Its translation is CASSLVRTRDLPKQFF.

V is TRBV7-3 and J is TRBJ2-1, with D possibly TRBD2 on 5 matching bases. V lost 5 bases to trimming and J lost 6 bases, with 14 bases between them. This CDR3 is built from 14 residues. Germline V lookup: CDR1 SGHTA, CDR2 FQGTGA. CDR3 protein: CASSPGNRVNEQFF. In DNA, the CDR3 is TGTGCCAGCAGCCCCGGGAATCGAGTCAATGAGCAGTTCTTC.

V and J are TRBV4-3 and TRBJ2-1; 11 bases fit TRBD1. The CDR3 runs to 16 residues. CDR1 LGHNA and CDR2 YSLEER come from the germline V gene. Losses at the gene ends were 1 base for V and 5 bases for J; bases not matched to a gene: 4. The CDR3 DNA reads TGCGCCAGCAGCCAAGGGCCGGGACAGGGGGACAATGAGCAGTTCTTC. Protein product: CASSQGPGQGDNEQFF.

V usage is TRBV28 and J usage is TRBJ1-2; D remains ambiguous. The CDR3 has 12 amino acids. Trimming stripped 1 base from V and 6 bases from J, with 6 bases between. Germline loops: CDR1 MDHEN, CDR2 SYDVKM. The CDR3 region is CASSLYGNGYTF. The CDR3 region has the DNA TGTGCCAGCAGTTTATATGGGAATGGCTACACCTTC.

This clonotype was counted between two and nine times. The chain joins TRBV29-1 to TRBJ2-7, with D perhaps matching TRBD1 or TRBD2 (6 bases each). The CDR3 runs to 12 residues. V gave up 6 bases and J gave up 5 bases, with 14 bases separating them. CDR1 is SQVTM and CDR2 is ANQGSEA in the germline V gene. DNA of the CDR3: TGCAGCGTCCGCCCGGGGGCCGACGAGCAGTACTTC. Translated: CSVRPGADEQYF.

The CDR3, as DNA: TGTGCCAGCAGGATCGGGCTTAGCACAGATACGCAGTATTTT. Encoded protein: CASRIGLSTDTQYF. This chain joins TRBV4-2 and TRBJ2-3; D call uncertain. The germline V gene encodes CDR1 LGHNA and CDR2 YNFKEQ. The CDR3 has 14 residues. V dropped 6 bases and J dropped 0 bases, with 10 bases sitting between them.

There are a few counts of this clonotype. V usage is TRBV12-3 or TRBV12-4 and J usage is TRBJ2-1, with 10 nucleotides matching TRBD1. The CDR3 has 15 amino acids. The V gene end was trimmed by 5 bases and the J gene end by 8 bases; junction bases not matched to a gene: 9. CDR3 amino acids: CASSVTGGAVDEQFF. The CDR3 nucleotides read TGTGCCAGCAGTGTGACAGGGGGCGCGGTGGATGAGCAGTTCTTC.

In its sample, this clonotype was seen many times. The DNA for the CDR3 is TGTGCCAGCACCGACGTAGCGGGAGGGGCCAAAAACATTCAGTACTTC. Its translation is CASTDVAGGAKNIQYF. The V gene is TRBV27, the J gene TRBJ2-4; 11 bases are shared with TRBD2. Germline V gene sequence: CDR1 MNHEY, CDR2 SMNVEV (reference sequence). The length of the CDR3 is 16 residues. V was pared by 7 bases and J by 1 base, with 6 bases of the junction left unmatched.

This chain connects TRBV7-2 to TRBJ2-7, with D maybe TRBD1 (5 bases). The germline V and J ends were trimmed by 2 bases and 12 bases, with 23 bases remaining between them. This CDR3 spans 15 amino acids. From germline, CDR1 is SGHTA and CDR2 FQGNSA. The CDR3 DNA reads TGTGCCAGCAGCTTAACGGGCTCCCAGGGTGAGACCCCGTACTTC. Translating gives CASSLTGSQGETPYF.

Remarks on this clonotype: Possible read error: a much larger clone is one base away. The chain carries TRBV7-3 and TRBJ2-7, with TRBD1 matching over 8 bases. V lost 2 bases to trimming and J lost 7 bases; unmatched junction nucleotides: 7. Germline V gene lookup returns CDR1 SGHTA and CDR2 FQGTGA. The CDR3 contains 14 residues. CDR3 coding DNA: TGTGCCAGCAGCTTACGCGTTACAGGGGGTGAGCAGTACTTC. Translating it yields CASSLRVTGGEQYF.

The chain is built from TRBV7-9 and TRBJ2-3, with unresolved D. The V gene lost 5 bases and the J gene lost 3 bases, with 18 bases spanning the gap. This CDR3 is 16 amino acids long. CDR1 is SEHNR and CDR2 is FQNEAQ in the germline V gene (reference sequence). The CDR3 region has the DNA TGTGCCAGCAGCCCCTTTCTTGGGGTTGGGACAGATACGCAGTATTTT. It is translated as CASSPFLGVGTDTQYF.

In regard to this clonotype: It may be a read error: a sequence one base away is much more abundant. The V and J genes are TRBV20-1 and TRBJ1-5; a possible D gene is TRBD1 (6 bases). The length of the CDR3 is 14 residues. Germline CDR1 is DFQATT and CDR2 is SNEGSKA (reference sequence). The CDR3 region is CSTRGDGRDQPQHF. CDR3 in DNA: TGCAGTACTAGGGGGGACGGGCGGGATCAGCCCCAGCATTTT.

The chain joins TRBV7-6 to TRBJ2-5, with 13 bases aligning to TRBD2. The tail of the sequence fits TRBJ2-7 better, so the J call may be wrong. CDR3 size: 17 residues. CDR1 is SGHVS and CDR2 is FNYEAQ in the germline V gene. The CDR3 sequence: CASSLGTSGSPSSEQYF. The CDR3, as DNA: TGTGCCAGCAGCTTAGGGACTAGCGGGAGCCCATCTTCCGAGCAGTACTTC.

Only a few counts were recorded for this clonotype. This chain connects TRBV4-3 to TRBJ1-2; TRBD1 might be the D (6 bases). Germline loops: CDR1 LGHNA, CDR2 YSLEER. CDR3 length: 17 residues. V lost 4 bases, J lost 5 bases, and 23 bases lay in between. Written as DNA, the CDR3 is TGCGCCAGCAGCCCCGTAGGGCTTCAGGGGCGGGGGTATGGCTACACCTTC. This translates into CASSPVGLQGRGYGYTF.

The CDR3 DNA sequence: TGCAGCGTTGCGAGTAGCGGGAGCTCCTACGAGCAGTACTTC. It specifies CSVASSGSSYEQYF. V and J are TRBV29-1 and TRBJ2-7, with 9 nucleotides matching TRBD2. The V and J ends lost 4 bases and 0 bases, in that order; junction bases with no gene match: 4. CDR1 is SQVTM and CDR2 is ANQGSEA in the germline V gene. The CDR3 totals 14 residues.

Comment on this clonotype: A clone one base away is much larger, so this may be a read error. The J gene is TRBJ2-4, the V gene TRBV20-1; 9 bases line up with TRBD2. The germline V gene has CDR1 DFQATT and CDR2 SNEGSKA (reference sequence). The length of the CDR3 is 15 residues. Trimming at V came to 6 bases and at J to 4 bases, leaving 10 bases not matched to a gene. The CDR3 spells CSARRIAGAKNIQYF. The CDR3 DNA sequence: TGCAGTGCCAGACGTATAGCGGGGGCAAAAAACATTCAGTACTTC.

V and J are TRBV3-1 and TRBJ2-2; D possibly corresponds to TRBD1 (6 bases). The CDR3 has 14 residues. The germline CDR1 and CDR2 sequences are LGHDT and YNNKEL (reference sequence). The V end lost 4 bases, the J end lost 4 bases, and 10 bases lay between the germline ends. The CDR3 nucleotides are TGTGCCAGCAGCCGGTACAGGGTCACCGGGGAGCTGTTTTTT. Translating it yields CASSRYRVTGELFF. Filled out from reference TRBV3-1 and TRBJ2-2, the complete variable domain reads DTAVSQTPKYLVTQMGNDKSIKCEQNLGHDTMYWYKQDSKKFLKIMFSYNNKELIINETVPNRFSPKSPDKAHLNLHINSLELGDSAVYFCASSRYRVTGELFFGEGSRLTVL.

The V gene is TRBV5-1, the J gene TRBJ2-5, with TRBD2 identical over 14 bases. Trimming removed 4 bases from V and 5 bases from J; junction bases left unmatched: 7. There are 16 residues in the CDR3. Germline assignment: CDR1 SGHRS and CDR2 YFSETQ. The chain's CDR3 is CASSPTTSGRGETQYF. The CDR3 bases are TGCGCCAGCAGCCCGACGACTAGCGGGAGGGGGGAGACCCAGTACTTC. Full variable domain (remainder filled in from reference TRBV5-1 and TRBJ2-5): KAGVTQTPRYLIKTRGQQVTLSCSPISGHRSVSWYQQTPGQGLQFLFEYFSETQRNKGNFPGRFSGRQFSNSRSEMNVSTLELGDSALYLCASSPTTSGRGETQYFGPGTRLLVL.

This clonotype was observed a few times. The chain couples TRBV6-6 to TRBJ1-1; maybe TRBD1 (6 bases). CDR1 is MNHNY, CDR2 SVGAGI, per germline (reference sequence). The CDR3 totals 14 residues. V gave up 6 bases and J gave up 2 bases, with 13 bases separating them. For the CDR3, the DNA is TGTGCCAGCAGCCGGACAGCAGGAAACACTGAAGCTTTCTTT. This translates into CASSRTAGNTEAFF.

A few counts support this clonotype. The V and J genes are TRBV7-9 and TRBJ1-2; D unclear. This CDR3 has 13 residues. V was pared by 0 bases and J by 4 bases, with 6 bases between. CDR1 and CDR2 from the germline V gene are SEHNR and FQNEAQ (reference sequence). CDR3 region: CASSLARPYGYTF. DNA of the CDR3: TGTGCCAGCAGCTTAGCGCGGCCCTATGGCTACACCTTC.